This T cell receptor beta chain comes out of a study of T cells in tuberculosis. Turning to the study itself: Samples predate treatment or fall within its first 7 days. General study results and limits: Active tuberculosis patients had shorter CDR3-alpha; the beta difference was nonsignificant. Samples were chosen by availability of cryopreserved specimens.

Concerning this clone itself: The antigen remains undetermined.

Data came from immunoSEQ multiplex PCR; TCRdb stores just in-frame clones and leaves some out. The table shows tens of thousands of clones, with just over 90% occurring only once. The time point was: new active TB diagnosis, blood taken before or within 7 days of starting treatment. Unsorted cryopreserved PBMC were sequenced, averaging around 100,000 T cells per clinical donor. Germline CDR1 reads MNHEY; CDR2 reads SVGAGI. The CDR3 has 15 amino acids. V was clipped by 8 bases and J by 11 bases; unmatched bases: 19. The source was PBMCs, collected at tuberculosis diagnosis. V usage is TRBV6-5 and J usage is TRBJ1-2; TRBD1 aligns across 8 bases. The TCR sequence derives from an adult with tuberculosis. Some clones in this sample may be carry-over from other donors' samples. CDR3 protein: CASGLPRTGLLEYTF. The CDR3 nucleotides are TGTGCCAGCGGACTCCCCAGGACAGGGCTCCTCGAGTACACCTTC.